Listed here are 8 T cell receptor beta chains from one sample, sequenced in a study of T cell repertoires in cytomegalovirus infection. TCRdb passed the reads through MiXCR, listing each CDR3 protein once. The sample has more than 85,000 distinct CDR3 sequences, more than 15% seen once. The sample consisted of PBMCs. The source of these receptors is a human donor in good health (CMV status not recorded). Some clones in this sample may be carry-over from other donors' samples.

This clonotype was seen repeatedly, ten times or more. This chain connects TRBV5-4 to TRBJ1-1; the match to TRBD1 covers 9 bases. In germline, CDR1 is SGHNT, CDR2 YYREEE (reference sequence). The J segment lost 0 bases and the V segment lost 3 bases, leaving 9 bases of the junction unmatched. This CDR3 has 17 residues. CDR3 residues: CASSSPGQGRMNTEAFF. The CDR3 nucleotides read TGTGCCAGCAGCTCACCCGGACAGGGGCGGATGAACACTGAAGCTTTCTTT. Looking up the rest from reference TRBV5-4 and TRBJ1-1 gives the full variable domain: ETGVTQSPTHLIKTRGQQVTLRCSSQSGHNTVSWYQQALGQGPQFIFQYYREEENGRGNFPPRFSGLQFPNYSSELNVNALELDDSALYLCASSSPGQGRMNTEAFFGQGTRLTVV.

This clonotype was counted ten times or more. The rearrangement links TRBV2 to TRBJ1-4, with D tentatively TRBD1 (6 bases). From germline, CDR1 is SNHLY and CDR2 FYNNEI. The germline V and J ends were trimmed by 6 bases and 6 bases, with 11 bases remaining between them. CDR3 size: 13 residues. The CDR3 DNA sequence: TGTGCCAGCAGCCTCAGGGGCGATGAAAAACTGTTTTTT. Amino acid sequence: CASSLRGDEKLFF.

This clonotype was seen repeatedly, ten times or more. The chain employs TRBV7-2 and TRBJ2-3; D ambiguous. V gave up 0 bases and J gave up 9 bases, with 7 bases separating them. The CDR3 covers 12 residues. Germline CDR1 is SGHTA and CDR2 is FQGNSA. In DNA form, the CDR3 reads TGTGCCAGCAGCTTAGCTAGTGGCACGCAGTATTTT. Protein product: CASSLASGTQYF.

The chain links TRBV28 to TRBJ2-5; either TRBD1 or TRBD2 may supply D (5 bases each). CDR3 size: 15 residues. Looked up from germline, CDR1 is MDHEN and CDR2 is SYDVKM. The V gene lost 5 bases and the J gene lost 2 bases, with 15 bases spanning the gap. CDR3 region: CASSPPGPGQETQYF. CDR3 DNA: TGTGCCAGCAGTCCCCCGGGACCAGGGCAAGAGACCCAGTACTTC.

This clonotype was observed once. The V and J genes are TRBV24-1 and TRBJ2-2, with 9 bases lining up with TRBD1. Germline V gene sequence: CDR1 KGHDR, CDR2 SFDVKD. V lost 7 bases and J lost 4; bases outside the gene matches: 15. The CDR3 sequence is 18 residues long. CDR3 protein: CATSQPLWTGDSTGELFF. CDR3 bases: TGTGCCACCAGCCAACCGTTGTGGACAGGGGACAGCACCGGGGAGCTGTTTTTT.

There are many counts of this clonotype. This chain links TRBV6-8 with TRBJ1-2; possible D gene TRBD1, 5 bases. The germline gives CDR1 MNHGY, CDR2 SAAAGT. This CDR3 is built from 16 residues. Trimming removed 0 bases from V and 4 bases from J, with 15 bases in between. CDR3 region: CASSYSRPSGGYGYTF. CDR3 DNA sequence: TGTGCCAGCAGTTACTCGCGACCTAGTGGGGGCTATGGCTACACCTTC.

This clonotype was counted ten times or more. The genes are TRBV7-9 and TRBJ2-7, with 7 bases fitting TRBD1. Unmatched junction bases numbered 11, after V lost 5 bases and J lost 7 bases. The CDR3 loop spans 14 amino acids. Per the germline V gene, CDR1 is SEHNR and CDR2 is FQNEAQ (reference sequence). CDR3 sequence: CASSRGQVAGEQYF. CDR3 sequence (DNA): TGTGCCAGCAGCCGAGGACAGGTCGCTGGGGAGCAGTACTTC. The variable domain in full, completed from reference TRBV7-9 and TRBJ2-7, reads DTGVSQNPRHKITKRGQNVTFRCDPISEHNRLYWYRQTLGQGPEFLTYFQNEAQLEKSRLLSDRFSAERPKGSFSTLEIQRTEQGDSAMYLCASSRGQVAGEQYFGPGTRLTVT.

This clonotype was counted between two and nine times. V usage is TRBV29-1 and J usage is TRBJ1-2; D perhaps matches TRBD1 (6 bases). V lost 6 bases, J lost 6 bases, and 20 bases lay in between. The CDR3 sequence is 14 residues long. Germline loops: CDR1 SQVTM, CDR2 ANQGSEA. The CDR3 reads CSVYSPGQGNGYTF. In nucleotides, the CDR3 is TGCAGCGTATATTCTCCGGGACAAGGGAATGGCTACACCTTC.